The 5 T cell receptor beta chains below all came from one sample that was sequenced in a study of blood T cells in healthy people across ages. It was with a sample-barcoded 5' primer and a J-beta primer mix that a second PCR of about 7 to 12 cycles was run. TCRdb passed the 5' RACE reads through MiXCR, listing each CDR3 protein once. The sample has some 890,000 distinct CDR3 sequences, 25% to 35% seen once. These records were also assigned to another study, of T cells of mothers and their children.

The material sequenced was blood. All receptors come from a woman aged 40 to 55 in good health.

This clonotype was seen repeatedly, ten times or more. V and J are TRBV29-1 and TRBJ2-5; D perhaps matches TRBD1 (6 bases). CDR3 length equals 12 residues. Germline CDR1 reads SQVTM; CDR2 reads ANQGSEA. The V end was cut by 2 bases, the J end by 2 bases, with 6 bases between. CDR3 in DNA: TGCAGCGTTGAAAGGGGGCAAGAGACCCAGTACTTC. Translating gives CSVERGQETQYF.

The DNA of the CDR3 is TGCGCCAGCAGCCAAGGGGGACTAGCGGGGGTTCGTCCTTTCCACGAGCAGTACTTC. Translating gives CASSQGGLAGVRPFHEQYF. The chain is built from TRBV4-1 and TRBJ2-7; 14 bases align to TRBD2. The V gene's germline CDR1 is MGHRA and CDR2 YSYEKL. V trimming: 1 base; J trimming: 5 bases; junction bases outside the gene matches: 13. The CDR3 is 19 amino acids.

The chain joins TRBV2 to TRBJ1-5; TRBD1 is a possible D gene (5 bases). The V gene's germline CDR1 is SNHLY and CDR2 FYNNEI. Trimming removed 6 bases from V and 2 bases from J, with 14 bases in between. CDR3 length: 15 residues. CDR3 sequence: CASRDLGGGNQPQHF. The CDR3 DNA sequence: TGTGCCAGCAGGGACCTCGGAGGGGGCAATCAGCCCCAGCATTTT.

This CDR3 is CASTGWSASSSYEQYF. DNA for the CDR3: TGTGCCAGCACTGGGTGGTCGGCCTCAAGCTCCTACGAGCAGTACTTC. The chain joins TRBV2 to TRBJ2-7; D ambiguous. The CDR3 runs to 16 residues. Germline V gene lookup returns CDR1 SNHLY and CDR2 FYNNEI. With 7 bases removed from V and 0 bases from J, the gap between germline ends came to 19 bases.

The genes are TRBV7-9 and TRBJ1-1, with unresolved D. Trimming removed 5 bases at V and 5 bases at J, with 12 bases between. This CDR3 has 13 amino acids. CDR1 is SEHNR, CDR2 FQNEAQ, per germline (reference sequence). The CDR3 bases are TGTGCCAGCAGCCCGAGCTTGAGGACTGAAGCTTTCTTT. It yields the protein CASSPSLRTEAFF.